This T cell receptor beta chain was captured in a study of blood T cell repertoires in COVID-19. Study-wide background: COVID-19 samples, acute and convalescent, were from the United States, Italy and Spain. From T cells, B-cell-depleted T cells, or PBMCs came the material, which was cDNA or gDNA.

Source study methods: Scientists estimated how many nucleated cells there were by amplifying reference gene primers. The repertoire was sequenced with immunoSEQ multiplex PCR; TCRdb's copy has only in-frame clones and lacks some. D and trimming come from the DNA, and the V and J calls and clone size come from that table. Of hundreds of thousands of clones listed, about 86% were seen once; the top ten hold about 2.2%. V was pared by 6 bases and J by 4 bases, with 6 bases between. The CDR3 length is 12 residues. The source of this sequence is a woman in her twenties or thirties who had recovered from COVID-19. Sample: peripheral blood. The chain links TRBV12-3 or TRBV12-4 to TRBJ1-4; D unclear. The CDR3 reads CASSYSNEKLFF. CDR3 bases: TGTGCCAGCAGCTACAGTAATGAAAAACTGTTTTTT.